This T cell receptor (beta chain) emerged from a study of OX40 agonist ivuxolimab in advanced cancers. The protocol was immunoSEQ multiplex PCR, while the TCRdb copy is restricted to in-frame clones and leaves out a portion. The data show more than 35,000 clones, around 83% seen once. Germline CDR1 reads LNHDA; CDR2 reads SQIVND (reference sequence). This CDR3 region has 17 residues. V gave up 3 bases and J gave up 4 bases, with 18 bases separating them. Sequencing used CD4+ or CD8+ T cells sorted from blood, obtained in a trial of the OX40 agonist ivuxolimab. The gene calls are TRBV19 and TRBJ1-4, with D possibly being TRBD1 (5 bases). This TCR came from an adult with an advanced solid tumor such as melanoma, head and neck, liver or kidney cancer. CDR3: CASSIEGTTVSNEKLFF. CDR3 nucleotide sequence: TGTGCCAGTAGTATTGAGGGGACGACAGTCAGTAATGAAAAACTGTTTTTT. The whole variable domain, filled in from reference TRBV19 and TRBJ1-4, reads DGGITQSPKYLFRKEGQNVTLSCEQNLNHDAMYWYRQDPGQGLRLIYYSQIVNDFQKGDIAEGYSVSREKKESFPLTVTSAQKNPTAFYLCASSIEGTTVSNEKLFFGSGTQLSVL.